This is a list of T cell receptor beta chains from one sample in a study of T cells in tumors after PD-1 blockade. TCRdb keeps only in-frame clones here, not all; method: immunoSEQ multiplex PCR. The table lists about 60,000 clones, roughly 70% of them singletons. The sequenced sample was PBMCs, obtained after anti-PD-1 treatment. These receptors all stem from a human donor with basal cell carcinoma. CDR3s include the opening cysteine and the closing phenylalanine or tryptophan. The order of the fields is D gene, V gene, J gene, clone size, CDR3 DNA, CDR3 protein. D genes are given only for firm matches. Clone size is given for some rows only: seen once, a few or many times, or a class if the clone is expanded.

d_gene: NA
v_gene: TRBV27
j_gene: TRBJ2-3
abundance: NA
CDR3nt: TGTGCCAGCAGTTTAATTGCGGGGAGTGGGACAGATACGCAGTATTTT
CDR3aa: CASSLIAGSGTDTQYF

d_gene: NA
v_gene: TRBV2
j_gene: TRBJ1-1
abundance: NA
CDR3nt: TGTGCCAGCAGCCGGGCGGTGAACACTGAAGCTTTCTTT
CDR3aa: CASSRAVNTEAFF

d_gene: NA
v_gene: TRBV27
j_gene: TRBJ1-5
abundance: NA
CDR3nt: TGTGCCAGCAGGCTCTCGGGCGCCCCGAGCAATCAGCCCCAGCATTTT
CDR3aa: CASRLSGAPSNQPQHF

d_gene: NA
v_gene: TRBV7-2
j_gene: TRBJ2-5
abundance: NA
CDR3nt: TGTGCCAGCAGCTTAGTTTGGGGAACAGAGACCCAGTACTTC
CDR3aa: CASSLVWGTETQYF

d_gene: NA
v_gene: TRBV10-3
j_gene: TRBJ1-1
abundance: NA
CDR3nt: TGTGCCATCAGTGGCTATCAGGGGAAGTCTGAAGCTTTCTTT
CDR3aa: CAISGYQGKSEAFF

d_gene: NA
v_gene: TRBV6-5
j_gene: TRBJ2-3
abundance: NA
CDR3nt: TGTGCCAGCAGTTACTCGATATGGGTAGATACGCAGTATTTT
CDR3aa: CASSYSIWVDTQYF

d_gene: TRBD2
v_gene: TRBV6-5
j_gene: TRBJ2-1
abundance: NA
CDR3nt: TGTGCCAGCAGTTACTCGGTTAGCGGGAGCAGGGATGAGCAGTTCTTC
CDR3aa: CASSYSVSGSRDEQFF

d_gene: NA
v_gene: TRBV6-5
j_gene: TRBJ2-3
abundance: NA
CDR3nt: TGTGCCAGCAGTTACTCGACGGGGCGTACAGATACGCAGTATTTT
CDR3aa: CASSYSTGRTDTQYF

d_gene: TRBD2
v_gene: TRBV6-4
j_gene: TRBJ2-3
abundance: few
CDR3nt: TGTGCCAGCAGTGACTCTGCGGGGGGCCTCGGCACAGATACGCAGTATTTT
CDR3aa: CASSDSAGGLGTDTQYF

d_gene: NA
v_gene: TRBV15
j_gene: TRBJ1-5
abundance: NA
CDR3nt: TGTGCCACCAGCAGAGCGAACAGCAGGGAGCCCCAGCATTTT
CDR3aa: CATSRANSREPQHF

d_gene: TRBD1
v_gene: TRBV5-5
j_gene: TRBJ1-2
abundance: NA
CDR3nt: TGTGCCAGCAGCTCGACAGGGGGAGGGGTAGTGCGGGGCTACACCTTC
CDR3aa: CASSSTGGGVVRGYTF

d_gene: NA
v_gene: TRBV20-1
j_gene: TRBJ1-4
abundance: NA
CDR3nt: TGCAGTGCTAGTCGCGGGGCAACTAATGAAAAACTGTTTTTT
CDR3aa: CSASRGATNEKLFF

d_gene: TRBD1
v_gene: TRBV28
j_gene: TRBJ2-7
abundance: once
CDR3nt: TGTGCCAGCAGTTCGCCCGGGACAGGGGTCCACGAGCAGTACTTC
CDR3aa: CASSSPGTGVHEQYF

d_gene: NA
v_gene: TRBV20-1
j_gene: TRBJ2-3
abundance: NA
CDR3nt: TGCAGTGCTAGAGATCCCGATACGCAGTATTTT
CDR3aa: CSARDPDTQYF

d_gene: TRBD1
v_gene: TRBV5-1
j_gene: TRBJ2-1
abundance: NA
CDR3nt: TGCGCCAGCAGCTTGTTAGGACAGGGCCCCTACAATGAGCAGTTCTTC
CDR3aa: CASSLLGQGPYNEQFF

d_gene: NA
v_gene: TRBV6-4
j_gene: TRBJ2-7
abundance: few
CDR3nt: TGTGCCAGCAGTGACTCGGACCTGGACGAGCAGTACTTC
CDR3aa: CASSDSDLDEQYF

d_gene: TRBD1
v_gene: TRBV14
j_gene: TRBJ1-3
abundance: NA
CDR3nt: TGTGCCAGCAGCCAAGGCACAGGGGATGGAAACACCATATATTTT
CDR3aa: CASSQGTGDGNTIYF

d_gene: NA
v_gene: TRBV2
j_gene: TRBJ1-3
abundance: NA
CDR3nt: TGTGCCAGCAGTATAACTACCCGGTCCAACTCCGGGGACACCATATATTTT
CDR3aa: CASSITTRSNSGDTIYF

d_gene: TRBD2
v_gene: TRBV5-4
j_gene: TRBJ2-3
abundance: NA
CDR3nt: TGTGCCAGCAGCCCCGGGACTAACCCAACAGATACGCAGTATTTT
CDR3aa: CASSPGTNPTDTQYF

d_gene: NA
v_gene: TRBV27
j_gene: TRBJ1-5
abundance: NA
CDR3nt: TGTGCCAGCAGTTCCCTCTCCCAGGGAAGCAATCAGCCCCAGCATTTT
CDR3aa: CASSSLSQGSNQPQHF

d_gene: NA
v_gene: TRBV20-1
j_gene: TRBJ1-1
abundance: NA
CDR3nt: TGCAGTGCTAGTACCCATACCCCGGACAGTGAAGCTTTCTTT
CDR3aa: CSASTHTPDSEAFF

d_gene: TRBD2
v_gene: TRBV7-9
j_gene: TRBJ2-5
abundance: NA
CDR3nt: TGTGCCAGCACCCCCACTAGCGGGGGGAACCAAGAGACCCAGTACTTC
CDR3aa: CASTPTSGGNQETQYF

d_gene: NA
v_gene: TRBV30
j_gene: TRBJ1-1
abundance: NA
CDR3nt: TGTGCCTGGAACAGGATGAACACTGAAGCTTTCTTT
CDR3aa: CAWNRMNTEAFF

d_gene: NA
v_gene: TRBV29-1
j_gene: TRBJ1-2
abundance: NA
CDR3nt: TGCAGCGTCTCCCGGGGACAACTCAACTATGGCTACACCTTC
CDR3aa: CSVSRGQLNYGYTF

d_gene: NA
v_gene: TRBV5-4
j_gene: TRBJ1-3
abundance: NA
CDR3nt: TGTGCCAGCAGCTCGAATACGGGAAACACCATATATTTT
CDR3aa: CASSSNTGNTIYF

d_gene: NA
v_gene: TRBV29-1
j_gene: TRBJ2-2
abundance: few
CDR3nt: TGCAGCGTCCTCCAAGGGAACACCGGGGAGCTGTTTTTT
CDR3aa: CSVLQGNTGELFF

d_gene: NA
v_gene: TRBV28
j_gene: TRBJ2-1
abundance: NA
CDR3nt: TGTGCCAGCAATAAGGGGCACCGCGGCAATGAGCAGTTCTTC
CDR3aa: CASNKGHRGNEQFF

d_gene: NA
v_gene: TRBV3-1/TRBV3-2
j_gene: TRBJ2-7
abundance: NA
CDR3nt: TGTGCCAGCAGCCAAGGGAGAGAGCAGTACTTC
CDR3aa: CASSQGREQYF

d_gene: TRBD1
v_gene: TRBV12-5
j_gene: TRBJ1-1
abundance: few
CDR3nt: TGTGCTAGTGGTCGACAGGGGGCAACTGAAGCTTTCTTT
CDR3aa: CASGRQGATEAFF

d_gene: TRBD1
v_gene: TRBV6-4
j_gene: TRBJ1-1
abundance: NA
CDR3nt: TGTGCCAGCAGCCGGGGACAGGGGAACACTGAAGCTTTCTTT
CDR3aa: CASSRGQGNTEAFF

d_gene: TRBD2
v_gene: TRBV5-4
j_gene: TRBJ2-2
abundance: NA
CDR3nt: TGTGCCAGCAGCCTGACTAGCGGGGGGGCCAACACCGGGGAGCTGTTTTTT
CDR3aa: CASSLTSGGANTGELFF

d_gene: NA
v_gene: TRBV6-5
j_gene: TRBJ2-1
abundance: NA
CDR3nt: TGTGCCAGCAGTTACGCTTACAGGAATGAGCAGTTCTTC
CDR3aa: CASSYAYRNEQFF

d_gene: NA
v_gene: TRBV25-1
j_gene: TRBJ2-5
abundance: NA
CDR3nt: TGTGCCAGCAGCGAAGCCGGGGCCCCAGAGACCCAGTACTTC
CDR3aa: CASSEAGAPETQYF

d_gene: NA
v_gene: TRBV12-3/TRBV12-4
j_gene: TRBJ1-2
abundance: NA
CDR3nt: TGTGCCAGCAGTACGGGGGGTAGGGGCTACACCTTC
CDR3aa: CASSTGGRGYTF

d_gene: NA
v_gene: TRBV29-1
j_gene: TRBJ2-7
abundance: once
CDR3nt: TGCAGCGTTGTACCCCCGTGGGGGAGCTACGAGCAGTACTTC
CDR3aa: CSVVPPWGSYEQYF

d_gene: NA
v_gene: TRBV18
j_gene: TRBJ1-2
abundance: NA
CDR3nt: TGTGCCAGCTCACCATCCTTTATTGACAGCCTATATGGCTACACCTTC
CDR3aa: CASSPSFIDSLYGYTF

d_gene: NA
v_gene: TRBV23-1
j_gene: TRBJ1-3
abundance: once
CDR3nt: TGCGCCAGCAGTCATGATGTGTTTTCGGAGGAGGATGCTGGAAACACCATATATTTT
CDR3aa: CASSHDVFSEEDAGNTIYF

d_gene: NA
v_gene: TRBV3-1/TRBV3-2
j_gene: TRBJ1-2
abundance: NA
CDR3nt: TGTGCCAGCAGCCAGGAAGGAAGGGGCTACACCTTC
CDR3aa: CASSQEGRGYTF

d_gene: TRBD1
v_gene: TRBV6-4
j_gene: TRBJ2-2
abundance: NA
CDR3nt: TGTGCCAGCAGAGGACAGGAGGCCGGGGAGCTGTTTTTT
CDR3aa: CASRGQEAGELFF

d_gene: NA
v_gene: TRBV6-5
j_gene: TRBJ1-4
abundance: NA
CDR3nt: TGTGCCAGCAGTTCTCTATTGGAAAAACTGTTTTTT
CDR3aa: CASSSLLEKLFF

d_gene: TRBD2
v_gene: TRBV7-6
j_gene: TRBJ2-3
abundance: NA
CDR3nt: TGTGCCAGCAGCTTTAGCGGGGCCGCCGCAGATACGCAGTATTTT
CDR3aa: CASSFSGAAADTQYF

d_gene: NA
v_gene: TRBV12-5
j_gene: TRBJ1-2
abundance: NA
CDR3nt: TGTGCTAGTGGTTTGGCACCTCCCGGGAACTATGGCTACACCTTC
CDR3aa: CASGLAPPGNYGYTF

d_gene: NA
v_gene: TRBV5-1
j_gene: TRBJ1-4
abundance: few
CDR3nt: TGCGCCAGCAGCTTGGATATGCAGGGGAGAGGTGAAAAACTGTTTTTT
CDR3aa: CASSLDMQGRGEKLFF

d_gene: NA
v_gene: TRBV18
j_gene: TRBJ2-7
abundance: NA
CDR3nt: TGTGCCAGCTCACCAACGAGCTCCTACGAGCAGTACTTC
CDR3aa: CASSPTSSYEQYF

d_gene: NA
v_gene: TRBV6-4
j_gene: TRBJ2-5
abundance: NA
CDR3nt: TGTGCCAGCAGTGCTGATAGGGGAGAGACCCAGTACTTC
CDR3aa: CASSADRGETQYF

d_gene: NA
v_gene: TRBV3-1/TRBV3-2
j_gene: TRBJ2-5
abundance: once
CDR3nt: TGTGCCAGCAGCCATCGTACGACAGTTCAAGAGACCCAGTACTTC
CDR3aa: CASSHRTTVQETQYF

d_gene: TRBD1
v_gene: TRBV2
j_gene: TRBJ2-5
abundance: once
CDR3nt: TGTGCCAGCAGTGTAGACAGGGGACAGGAGACCCAGTACTTC
CDR3aa: CASSVDRGQETQYF

d_gene: NA
v_gene: TRBV5-1
j_gene: TRBJ1-2
abundance: NA
CDR3nt: TGCGCCAGCAGTGTTCTTGGACAGAACTATGGCTACACCTTC
CDR3aa: CASSVLGQNYGYTF

d_gene: TRBD2
v_gene: TRBV27
j_gene: TRBJ2-3
abundance: NA
CDR3nt: TGTGCCAGCAACAAGCGGGGGTTAACTCCTTCTAGCACAGATACGCAGTATTTT
CDR3aa: CASNKRGLTPSSTDTQYF

d_gene: TRBD1
v_gene: TRBV9
j_gene: TRBJ2-4
abundance: NA
CDR3nt: TGTGCCAGCAGCGTTCTGGGGGACAGTAAAAACATTCAGTACTTC
CDR3aa: CASSVLGDSKNIQYF

d_gene: NA
v_gene: TRBV24-1
j_gene: TRBJ2-7
abundance: NA
CDR3nt: TGTGCCACCAGTGATTCGCTCACCTACGAGCAGTACTTC
CDR3aa: CATSDSLTYEQYF

d_gene: NA
v_gene: TRBV14
j_gene: TRBJ1-3
abundance: NA
CDR3nt: TGTGCCAGCAGCGGACGTAGGCGGACGCCCTCTGGAAACACCATATATTTT
CDR3aa: CASSGRRRTPSGNTIYF

d_gene: TRBD1
v_gene: TRBV28
j_gene: TRBJ2-5
abundance: NA
CDR3nt: TGTGCCAGCAGTTCCCACAGGGGGCGGAGGGAGACCCAGTACTTC
CDR3aa: CASSSHRGRRETQYF

d_gene: NA
v_gene: TRBV4-2
j_gene: TRBJ1-5
abundance: NA
CDR3nt: TGTGCCAGCAGCCAAGGGGCTACAGGGAATCAGCCCCAGCATTTT
CDR3aa: CASSQGATGNQPQHF

d_gene: NA
v_gene: TRBV10-3
j_gene: TRBJ2-2
abundance: NA
CDR3nt: TGTGCCATCAGTGAGCCCCAGCAAACCCTGAACACCGGGGAGCTGTTTTTT
CDR3aa: CAISEPQQTLNTGELFF

d_gene: NA
v_gene: TRBV28
j_gene: TRBJ1-4
abundance: once
CDR3nt: TGTGCCAGCAGTACCCCTCGGACAGAGGGTAATGAAAAACTGTTTTTT
CDR3aa: CASSTPRTEGNEKLFF

d_gene: NA
v_gene: TRBV4-1
j_gene: TRBJ1-5
abundance: few
CDR3nt: TGCGCCAGCAGCCAAGGGACTGATAATAGCAATCAGCCCCAGCATTTT
CDR3aa: CASSQGTDNSNQPQHF